This record looks at one T cell receptor (beta chain) sequence and its context. Its antigen remains unknown. These data come from a study of OX40 agonist ivuxolimab in advanced cancers. Study at large: Hepatocellular carcinoma, melanoma, renal cell or head and neck cancer affected the dose-escalation patients. Enrollees could have had prior anti-PD-1, anti-PD-L1 or anti-CTLA-4 therapy, which about 40% had received.

Overall study findings and caveats: What antigens the expanded peripheral T cells recognized was never established.

Using immunoSEQ multiplex PCR, the repertoire was profiled, and TCRdb retains in-frame clones only, with some absent. The profile shows about 72,000 clones, roughly 80% of them singletons. The sample consisted of CD4+ or CD8+ T cells sorted from blood, taken in a trial of the OX40 agonist ivuxolimab. This TCR was recovered from an adult with an advanced solid tumor such as melanoma, head and neck, liver or kidney cancer.

CDR3 coding DNA: TGTGCCAGCAGCTACGGCCCGACAGGCTTCATGAACACTGAAGCTTTCTTT. Translated: CASSYGPTGFMNTEAFF. This rearrangement joins TRBV11-2 to TRBJ1-1; TRBD1 might be the D (6 bases). V lost 4 bases, J lost 0 bases, and 18 bases lay in between. The CDR3 runs to 17 residues. CDR1 and CDR2 (germline): SGHAT, FQNNGV. The full variable domain, completed using reference TRBV11-2 and TRBJ1-1, is EAGVAQSPRYKIIEKRQSVAFWCNPISGHATLYWYQQILGQGPKLLIQFQNNGVVDDSQLPKDRFSAERLKGVDSTLKIQPAKLEDSAVYLCASSYGPTGFMNTEAFFGQGTRLTVV.